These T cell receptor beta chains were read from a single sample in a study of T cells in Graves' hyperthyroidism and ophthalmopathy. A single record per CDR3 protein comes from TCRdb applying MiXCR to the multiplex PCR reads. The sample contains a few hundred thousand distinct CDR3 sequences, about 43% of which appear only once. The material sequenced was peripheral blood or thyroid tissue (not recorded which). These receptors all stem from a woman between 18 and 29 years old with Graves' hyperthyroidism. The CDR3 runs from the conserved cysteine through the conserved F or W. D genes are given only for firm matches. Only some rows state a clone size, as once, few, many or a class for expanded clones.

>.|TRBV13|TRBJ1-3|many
CASSYGLGVGNTIYF
TGTGCCAGCAGCTACGGCCTGGGTGTTGGAAACACCATATATTTT
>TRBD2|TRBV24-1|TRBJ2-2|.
CATIAGGELFF
TGTGCCACAATAGCGGGAGGGGAGCTGTTTTTT
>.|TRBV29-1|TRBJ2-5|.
CSAGQQETQYF
TGCAGCGCAGGACAGCAAGAGACCCAGTACTTC
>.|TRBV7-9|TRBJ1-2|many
CASSPPAPNYGYTF
TGTGCCAGCAGCCCCCCGGCTCCTAACTATGGCTACACCTTC
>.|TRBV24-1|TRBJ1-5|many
CATGDGFDQPQHF
TGTGCCACCGGGGACGGATTCGATCAGCCCCAGCATTTT
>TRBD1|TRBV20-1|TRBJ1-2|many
CSAITGASGGYTF
TGCAGTGCGATCACAGGGGCCTCGGGGGGCTACACCTTC
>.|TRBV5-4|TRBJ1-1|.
CASGPGANTEAFF
TGTGCCTCAGGACCCGGGGCGAACACTGAAGCTTTCTTT
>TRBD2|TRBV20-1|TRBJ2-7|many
CSARGDYSSYEQYF
TGCAGTGCTAGGGGGGACTACAGCTCCTACGAGCAGTACTTC
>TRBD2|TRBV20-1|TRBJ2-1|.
CSARVLSSGSNEQFF
TGCAGTGCTAGAGTTCTTTCTAGCGGGAGCAATGAGCAGTTCTTC
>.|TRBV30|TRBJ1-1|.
CAWSALNGPGTIAFF
TGTGCCTGGAGTGCCCTTAACGGGCCCGGCACTATAGCTTTCTTT
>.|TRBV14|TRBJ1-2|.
CASSQDILGTFGYTF
TGTGCCAGCAGCCAAGACATCTTGGGGACATTCGGCTACACCTTC
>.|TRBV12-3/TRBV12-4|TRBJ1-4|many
CATHNRGINEKLFF
TGTGCCACCCACAATAGGGGGATTAATGAAAAACTGTTTTTT
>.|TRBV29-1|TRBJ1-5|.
CSVAWGGQPQHF
TGCAGCGTTGCATGGGGGGGGCAGCCCCAGCATTTT
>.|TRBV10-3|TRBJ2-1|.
CAISESTRQTFYNEQFF
TGTGCCATCAGTGAGTCGACTCGACAAACCTTCTACAATGAGCAGTTCTTC
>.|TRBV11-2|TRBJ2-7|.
CASRDWAGEQYF
TGTGCCAGCAGGGATTGGGCGGGCGAGCAGTACTTC
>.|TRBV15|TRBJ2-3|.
CATSRVEDSTDTQYF
TGTGCCACCAGCAGAGTAGAAGACAGCACAGATACGCAGTATTTT
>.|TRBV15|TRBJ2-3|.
CATSRDPSGRQGTDTQYF
TGTGCCACCAGCAGAGATCCTAGCGGGCGACAGGGAACAGATACGCAGTATTTT
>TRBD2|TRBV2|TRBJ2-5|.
CAQTSGRGETQYF
TGTGCCCAGACTAGCGGGAGGGGAGAGACCCAGTACTTC
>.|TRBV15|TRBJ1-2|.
CATSSLVGEENYGYTF
TGTGCCACCAGCAGCTTGGTAGGGGAAGAAAACTATGGCTACACCTTC
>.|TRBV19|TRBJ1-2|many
CASSLRDTSLPLDGYTF
TGTGCCAGTAGTCTCCGGGACACGTCTTTGCCGCTCGATGGCTACACCTTC
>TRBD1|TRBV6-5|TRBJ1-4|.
CASSNRGPTNEKLFF
TGTGCCAGCAGTAACAGGGGGCCAACTAATGAAAAACTGTTTTTT
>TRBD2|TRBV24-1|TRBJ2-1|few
CATSDLGLAGTEQFF
TGTGCCACCAGTGACTTGGGACTAGCGGGAACCGAGCAGTTCTTC
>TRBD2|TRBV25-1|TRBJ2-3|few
CASSARLAVHTDTQYF
TGTGCCAGCAGTGCCCGACTAGCGGTCCATACAGATACGCAGTATTTT
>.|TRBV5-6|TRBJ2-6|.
CASSSLGRAEPEAF
TGTGCCAGCAGCTCTCTGGGAAGGGCAGAGCCTGAAGCTTTC
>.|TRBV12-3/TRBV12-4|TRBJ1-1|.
CASSPLASTEAFF
TGTGCCAGCAGTCCACTAGCTAGCACAGAAGCTTTCTTT
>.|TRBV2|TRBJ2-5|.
CASQLGAVGIAETQYF
TGTGCCAGCCAGCTTGGAGCCGTGGGGATAGCGGAGACCCAGTACTTC
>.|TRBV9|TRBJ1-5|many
CASSVAGYSNQPQHF
TGTGCCAGCAGCGTAGCTGGGTATAGCAATCAGCCCCAGCATTTT
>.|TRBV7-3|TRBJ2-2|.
CASSHPRGNTGELFF
TGTGCCAGCAGCCACCCTCGAGGGAACACCGGGGAGCTGTTTTTT
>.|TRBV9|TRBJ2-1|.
CASSVARVAGHYNEQFF
TGTGCCAGCAGCGTAGCCCGGGTGGCGGGACATTACAATGAGCAGTTCTTC
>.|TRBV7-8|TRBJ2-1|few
CASSPRASEPFNEQFF
TGTGCCAGCAGCCCGCGGGCTAGCGAACCATTCAATGAGCAGTTCTTC
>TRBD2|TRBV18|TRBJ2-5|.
CASSPLAGRQETQYF
TGTGCCAGCTCACCACTAGCGGGCCGCCAAGAGACCCAGTACTTC
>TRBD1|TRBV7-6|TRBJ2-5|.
CASSSRLDRDGETQYF
TGTGCCAGCAGCTCTAGGCTAGACAGGGACGGGGAGACCCAGTACTTC
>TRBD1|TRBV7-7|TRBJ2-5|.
CASSQVGQGDVKTQYF
TGTGCCAGCAGCCAAGTTGGACAGGGAGATGTAAAGACCCAGTACTTC
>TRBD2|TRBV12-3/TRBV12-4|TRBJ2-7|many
CASSLGARGRDEQYF
TGTGCCAGCAGTTTAGGAGCCCGCGGGAGGGACGAGCAGTACTTC
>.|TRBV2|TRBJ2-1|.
CASSIAKSSYNEQFF
TGTGCCAGCAGTATCGCGAAGTCTTCCTACAATGAGCAGTTCTTC